A single sample gave rise to the 5 T cell receptor beta chains below, sequenced in a study of T cells in Graves' hyperthyroidism and ophthalmopathy. RNA transcripts yielded amplified TCR beta CDR3 regions. Carried out on the TCR CDR3, a first-round RT-PCR used the HTBI primer set. Using its own MiXCR run on the multiplex PCR reads, TCRdb lists one record per CDR3 protein. The table lists 300,000 to 450,000 distinct CDR3 sequences, 13% of them singletons, with 9.2% in the top ten. Input material: blood. Source of these receptors: a woman aged 18-29 years with Graves' hyperthyroidism.

This chain links TRBV12-3 or TRBV12-4 with TRBJ1-4; no clear D gene. The CDR3 runs to 14 residues. V gave up 5 bases and J gave up 0 bases, with 7 bases separating them. CDR3 nucleotide sequence: TGTGCCAGCAGTCCGATTGCAACTAATGAAAAACTGTTTTTT. It yields the protein CASSPIATNEKLFF.

This clonotype was counted many times. This chain uses TRBV28 with TRBJ2-7; unclear D gene. This CDR3 is built from 10 residues. CDR1 MDHEN and CDR2 SYDVKM come from the germline V gene. V was clipped by 11 bases and J by 5 bases, with 10 bases between them. The CDR3 loop reads CASKADEQYF. CDR3 nucleotide sequence: TGTGCCTCCAAAGCCGACGAGCAGTACTTC.

This clonotype showed up many times. The chain employs TRBV10-3 and TRBJ1-6; D uncertain. The V end lost 0 bases, the J end lost 7 bases, and 7 bases lay between the germline ends. This CDR3 contains 14 residues. Germline V gene sequence: CDR1 ENHRY, CDR2 SYGVKD. CDR3 residues: CAISESTGNSPLHF. CDR3 bases: TGTGCCATCAGTGAGTCAACGGGGAATTCACCCCTCCACTTT.

This clonotype has ten or more counts. The chain is built from TRBV12-3 or TRBV12-4 and TRBJ1-5; D gene ambiguous. The ends were cut back, 5 bases at V and 5 bases at J, with 10 bases in the middle. The CDR3 loop spans 13 amino acids. CDR3 nucleotides: TGTGCCAGCAGTCGACACGCTGATCAGCCCCAGCATTTT. Translated, it gives CASSRHADQPQHF.

The genes are TRBV5-1 and TRBJ2-5; unclear D gene. From germline, CDR1 is SGHRS and CDR2 YFSETQ. The CDR3 spans 16 residues. Trimming took 4 bases from V and 1 from J, leaving 17 bases between them. The CDR3 DNA sequence: TGCGCCAGCAGCCCCCTGGGCCTCAGGTCCCAAGAGACCCAGTACTTC. Translation: CASSPLGLRSQETQYF.